This passage covers 10 T cell receptor beta chains from one sample sequenced in a study of blood T cell repertoires in COVID-19. Measured with immunoSEQ multiplex PCR; TCRdb has only the in-frame clones, and not every one. The sample carries approximately 150,000 clones, approximately 84% recorded once. Source material: peripheral blood. The source is a man aged 70 or older with active or convalescent COVID-19.

The chain joins TRBV30 to TRBJ1-3; D possibly corresponds to TRBD1 (5 bases). Germline CDR1 GTSNPN, CDR2 SVGIG (reference sequence). The V end lost 3 bases, the J end lost 4 bases, and 7 bases lay between the germline ends. The CDR3 length is 12 residues. CDR3: CAWRTAGNTIYF. CDR3 bases: TGTGCCTGGAGGACAGCCGGAAACACCATATATTTT. Together with reference TRBV30 and TRBJ1-3, the CDR3 gives the full variable domain: SQTIHQWPATLVQPVGSPLSLECTVEGTSNPNLYWYRQAAGRGLQLLFYSVGIGQISSEVPQNLSASRPQDRQFILSSKKLLLSDSGFYLCAWRTAGNTIYFGEGSWLTVV.

The rearrangement joins TRBV3-1 (or the pseudogene TRBV3-2) to TRBJ1-5; 8 nucleotides align to TRBD1. V shed 0 bases and J 2 bases; nucleotides not matched to a gene: 18. Germline assignment: CDR1 LGHDT and CDR2 YNNKEL (reference sequence). The CDR3 runs 21 residues. The CDR3 DNA is TGTGCCAGCAGCCAAGATAGTTCCGAGACAGGGGCCATCAAAGGCAATCAGCCCCAGCATTTT. It codes for CASSQDSSETGAIKGNQPQHF.

The V and J genes are TRBV4-1 and TRBJ1-1; D might be TRBD1 (6 bases). The V gene lost 2 bases and the J gene lost 7 bases, with 11 bases spanning the gap. This CDR3 region has 13 residues. Germline-derived CDR1 and CDR2 are MGHRA and YSYEKL. CDR3 residues: CASSQSRQDEAFF. In nucleotides, the CDR3 is TGCGCCAGCAGCCAAAGCAGACAGGATGAAGCTTTCTTT.

The chain couples TRBV11-2 to TRBJ1-2; no clear D. From germline, CDR1 is SGHAT and CDR2 FQNNGV. Trimming stripped 5 bases from V and 1 base from J, with 8 bases between. The CDR3 spans 13 residues. The CDR3: CASSREDNYGYTF. The CDR3 DNA sequence: TGTGCCAGCAGCAGGGAGGATAACTATGGCTACACCTTC.

This sequence joins TRBV18 and TRBJ2-2, with unresolved D. The CDR3 has 14 amino acids. Trimming took off 0 bases at V and 4 bases at J, with 6 bases between the two ends. Per the germline V gene, CDR1 is KGHSH and CDR2 is LQKENI. Here the CDR3 DNA reads TGTGCCAGCTCACCACCGTGGAGCACCGGGGAGCTGTTTTTT. As protein: CASSPPWSTGELFF.

This chain connects TRBV19 to TRBJ1-2; D is uncertain. Germline values: CDR1 LNHDA, CDR2 SQIVND (reference sequence). CDR3 length: 13 amino acids. The V gene lost 6 bases and the J gene lost 4 bases, with 12 bases spanning the gap. DNA for the CDR3: TGTGCCAGTAGCCTCATCGAAGCCTATGGCTACACCTTC. Protein: CASSLIEAYGYTF.

This chain joins TRBV10-3 and TRBJ1-1; no definite D call. The CDR3 is 13 amino acids. V shed 2 bases and J shed 0 bases, with 4 bases lying between them. The germline V gene encodes CDR1 ENHRY and CDR2 SYGVKD. The CDR3 spells CAISEGLNTEAFF. CDR3 nucleotide sequence: TGTGCCATCAGTGAGGGGCTGAACACTGAAGCTTTCTTT.

The gene calls are TRBV5-1 and TRBJ2-1, with 7 bases identical to TRBD2. The CDR3 extends over 17 amino acids. Germline CDR1 SGHRS, CDR2 YFSETQ. Trimming cost V 0 bases and J 0 bases; bases outside gene matches: 6. CDR3 loop: CASSLVWGGSSYNEQFF. CDR3 DNA sequence: TGCGCCAGCAGCTTGGTCTGGGGCGGGAGCTCCTACAATGAGCAGTTCTTC.

This chain uses TRBV29-1 with TRBJ1-2; a possible D gene is TRBD1 (5 bases). The CDR3 runs to 13 residues. V shed 2 bases and J shed 6 bases, with 13 bases lying between them. Germline assignment: CDR1 SQVTM and CDR2 ANQGSEA. The CDR3 coding sequence is TGCAGCGTTGAAAGTCCCAGGACACATGGCTACACCTTC. Residues: CSVESPRTHGYTF.

V is TRBV27 and J is TRBJ1-1; possibly TRBD1 for D (5 bases). CDR3 size: 13 residues. CDR1 is MNHEY and CDR2 is SMNVEV in the germline V gene (reference sequence). Between the trimmed V and J ends, which lost 5 bases and 2 bases, there was a span of 9 bases. The DNA for the CDR3 is TGTGCCAGCAGTAGACAGAGAAACACTGAAGCTTTCTTT. Its translation: CASSRQRNTEAFF.